This T cell receptor (beta chain) stems from a study of T cell changes during pregnancy in multiple sclerosis. In germline, CDR1 is SGHNT, CDR2 YYREEE (reference sequence). With V trimmed by 3 bases and J by 3 bases, 5 bases remained unmatched. The CDR3 is 14 amino acids. Generated by immunoSEQ multiplex PCR, the TCRdb table keeps only in-frame clones and is missing some. The sample carries around 56,000 clones, around nine tenths recorded once. Sequencing used peripheral blood, obtained in the third trimester of pregnancy. This chain uses TRBV5-4 with TRBJ2-5; 7 bases match TRBD1. This TCR derives from a female donor in good health, enrolled as a control in a pregnancy study. DNA for the CDR3: TGTGCCAGCAGCTCCTTCGACAGGGAAGAGACCCAGTACTTC. This sequence encodes CASSSFDREETQYF. The full variable domain, in which reference TRBV5-4 and TRBJ2-5 provide the parts outside the CDR3, is ETGVTQSPTHLIKTRGQQVTLRCSSQSGHNTVSWYQQALGQGPQFIFQYYREEENGRGNFPPRFSGLQFPNYSSELNVNALELDDSALYLCASSSFDREETQYFGPGTRLLVL.